The 32 T cell receptor beta chains given below trace back to one sample, sequenced in a study of shared clonotypes between healthy human individuals. Sequencing used immunoSEQ multiplex PCR; TCRdb keeps in-frame clones, though not all of them. In the table there are about 1.1 million clones, roughly 80% of which are singletons. The sample taken for sequencing was memory CD4+ T cells from PBMCs. The subset denotes: CD45RA-negative fraction. All receptors come from a man in his late teens or twenties in good health. Some clones in this sample may be carry-over from other donors' samples.

Ten or more counts support this clone. This CDR3 is also generated by other DNA sequences in the sample. The chain is built from TRBV30 and TRBJ1-4, with D uncertain. CDR3 length: 16 residues. V lost 0 bases to trimming and J lost 0 bases, with 11 bases between them. The germline CDR1 and CDR2 sequences are GTSNPN and SVGIG (reference sequence). The DNA for the CDR3 is TGTGCCTGGAGTGTAGCTGCCCACGCAACTAATGAAAAACTGTTTTTT. Translation: CAWSVAAHATNEKLFF.

V gene TRBV19 combines with J gene TRBJ1-2; a weak D match, TRBD1 (6 bases). V shed 5 bases and J shed 0 bases, with 13 bases lying between them. The CDR3 length is 15 residues. The germline V gene has CDR1 LNHDA and CDR2 SQIVND (reference sequence). CDR3 DNA: TGTGCCAGTAGTGTCACAGGGTCTGCTAACTATGGCTACACCTTC. The encoded protein is CASSVTGSANYGYTF.

V is TRBV4-3 and J is TRBJ1-5; no firm D call. V was clipped by 0 bases and J by 0 bases, with 15 bases between them. Germline V gene sequence: CDR1 LGHNA, CDR2 YSLEER. The CDR3 sequence is 18 residues long. For the CDR3, the DNA is TGCGCCAGCAGCCAAGATTGGTTTTCCCCCTATAGCAATCAGCCCCAGCATTTT. Translated: CASSQDWFSPYSNQPQHF.

The V gene is TRBV6-1, the J gene TRBJ1-5; a weak D match, TRBD1 (5 bases). Trimming cost V 4 bases and J 0 bases, with 10 bases left between them. The CDR3 spans 15 residues. CDR1 and CDR2 (germline): MNHNS, SASEGT. For the CDR3, the DNA is TGTGCCAGCAGTGGGGACGTACTTAGCAATCAGCCCCAGCATTTT. Its translation is CASSGDVLSNQPQHF.

This chain joins TRBV6-5 and TRBJ2-7; 11 nucleotides line up with TRBD1. Per germline, CDR1 MNHEY and CDR2 SVGAGI. The CDR3 has 15 residues. With 7 bases clipped from V and 6 bases from J, the junction kept 11 bases outside the gene matches. CDR3 region: CASTEGQGASSEQYF. CDR3 DNA: TGTGCCAGCACCGAAGGACAGGGGGCTTCTAGCGAGCAGTACTTC.

With regard to this clone: Additional DNA sequences in this sample encode the identical CDR3. The chain links TRBV11-2 to TRBJ2-3; the D gene is possibly TRBD2 (6 bases). Trimming took 4 bases from V and 2 from J, leaving 22 bases between them. Germline loops: CDR1 SGHAT, CDR2 FQNNGV. The length of the CDR3 is 18 residues. CDR3 nucleotides: TGTGCCAGCAGCTCCCTTCCCCTTGAGCGGGCGTTCACAGATACGCAGTATTTT. Its protein product is CASSSLPLERAFTDTQYF.

The chain carries TRBV6-1 and TRBJ1-4; no clear D gene. The germline gives CDR1 MNHNS, CDR2 SASEGT. The CDR3 extends over 15 amino acids. Deletions cut 4 bases from V and 0 bases from J, with 9 bases between. The CDR3 loop is CASSGRRTTNEKLFF. CDR3 DNA sequence: TGTGCCAGCAGTGGAAGGAGGACAACTAATGAAAAACTGTTTTTT.

V gene TRBV5-1 combines with J gene TRBJ2-5, with no clear D. Germline CDR1 is SGHRS and CDR2 is YFSETQ. The V end was cut by 2 bases, the J end by 7 bases, with 12 bases between. The CDR3 sequence is 13 residues long. The CDR3 sequence is CASSFSAEGTQYF. The CDR3 coding sequence is TGCGCCAGCAGCTTTTCCGCCGAAGGGACCCAGTACTTC.

The CDR3 loop reads CAWSGPGNTIYF. The CDR3 DNA reads TGTGCCTGGAGTGGCCCTGGAAACACCATATATTTT. V gene TRBV30 combines with J gene TRBJ1-3; no definite D call. Trimming left V 1 base short and J 2 bases short, with 3 bases between. The V gene's germline CDR1 is GTSNPN and CDR2 SVGIG (reference sequence). This CDR3 has 12 residues.

V and J are TRBV30 and TRBJ2-3, with 7 bases matching TRBD2. The ends lost 5 bases at V and 3 bases at J; junction bases unmatched: 5. The CDR3 loop spans 13 amino acids. Looked up from germline, CDR1 is GTSNPN and CDR2 is SVGIG (reference sequence). CDR3 loop: CAWGSGMTDTQYF. In nucleotides, the CDR3 is TGTGCCTGGGGAAGCGGGATGACAGATACGCAGTATTTT.

The chain links TRBV5-1 to TRBJ2-5; TRBD1 or TRBD2 may be the D gene (5 bases each). The CDR3 extends over 18 amino acids. From germline, CDR1 is SGHRS and CDR2 YFSETQ. V was trimmed by 3 bases and J by 2 bases, leaving 23 bases between them. This CDR3 reads CASSYGRGGQGEQETQYF. The DNA of the CDR3 is TGCGCCAGCAGCTATGGACGAGGAGGCCAAGGGGAACAAGAGACCCAGTACTTC.

This clone was detected many times. The V and J genes are TRBV4-2 and TRBJ1-1, with TRBD1 as a possible D gene (5 bases). CDR3 length: 14 residues. V was cut by 3 bases and J by 4 bases, with 12 bases left in between. CDR1 LGHNA and CDR2 YNFKEQ come from the germline V gene. In nucleotides, the CDR3 is TGTGCCAGCAGCCAGGCCCGGGGGGGCACTGAAGCTTTCTTT. The encoded protein is CASSQARGGTEAFF.

The rearrangement joins TRBV14 to TRBJ2-1; 14 bases match TRBD2. Germline trimming cut 5 bases from V and 8 bases from J; bases unmatched to any gene: 8. Germline V lookup: CDR1 SGHDN, CDR2 FVKESK. There are 16 residues in the CDR3. CDR3 residues: CASSEPGTSGSHEQFF. In DNA, the CDR3 is TGTGCCAGCAGCGAACCAGGGACTAGCGGGAGTCATGAGCAGTTCTTC.

This clone was observed a few times. This chain uses TRBV18 with TRBJ2-3; 8 positions agree with TRBD2. The CDR3 is 13 amino acids. J gave up 4 bases and V 6 bases, and 3 bases lay outside the gene matches. Germline CDR1 is KGHSH and CDR2 is LQKENI. The CDR3 sequence: CASSLGGADTQYF. The DNA of the CDR3 is TGTGCCAGCTCCCTCGGGGGGGCAGATACGCAGTATTTT.

This clone was found many times. This chain uses TRBV21-1 with TRBJ1-5; TRBD1 is the table's D call and was not checked against the DNA. TRBV21-1 is tagged as a pseudogene. The CDR3 has 18 residues. The CDR3 sequence: CASSRRPEGQGWNQPQHF. CDR3 DNA: TGTGCCAGCAGCAGACGACCTGAGGGACAGGGCTGGAATCAGCCCCAGCATTTT.

The chain employs TRBV29-1 and TRBJ1-1; 7 bases align to TRBD1. This CDR3 region has 15 residues. After removal of 7 bases from V and 0 bases from J, the junction contained 11 bases not matched to a gene. In germline, CDR1 is SQVTM, CDR2 ANQGSEA. CDR3 residues: CSAALRDRVNTEAFF. For the CDR3, the DNA is TGCAGCGCGGCGCTAAGAGACAGGGTGAACACTGAAGCTTTCTTT.

This chain uses TRBV7-9 with TRBJ1-5; 9 bases agree with TRBD1. CDR1 is SEHNR, CDR2 FQNEAQ, per germline (reference sequence). The CDR3 consists of 15 residues. J gave up 6 bases and V 1 base, and 4 bases lay outside the gene matches. The CDR3 spells CASSLGTGVAQPQHF. CDR3 coding DNA: TGTGCCAGCAGCTTAGGGACAGGGGTAGCTCAGCCCCAGCATTTT.

Comments on this clone: The sample contains more than one DNA sequence encoding this CDR3. This sequence joins TRBV9 and TRBJ2-7, with D perhaps TRBD1 or TRBD2 (5 bases each). Germline V gene data show CDR1 as SGDLS and CDR2 as YYNGEE. CDR3 length equals 14 residues. V gave up 0 bases and J gave up 4 bases, with 11 bases separating them. CDR3 sequence: CASSVGPGPYEQYF. The CDR3 DNA sequence: TGTGCCAGCAGCGTAGGCCCGGGACCTTACGAGCAGTACTTC.

V gene TRBV2 combines with J gene TRBJ1-1; D unclear. V lost 4 bases, J lost 10 bases, and 16 bases lay in between. The CDR3 is 13 residues long. Germline V gives CDR1 SNHLY, CDR2 FYNNEI. The CDR3, as DNA: TGTGCCAGCAGTGGAGAGTCCGGCGCTAGAGCTTTCTTT. Protein sequence: CASSGESGARAFF.

The chain carries TRBV19 and TRBJ2-2; TRBD1 might be the D (7 bases). Trimming left V 7 bases short and J 0 bases short, with 15 bases between. The germline gives CDR1 LNHDA, CDR2 SQIVND (reference sequence). The CDR3 sequence is 16 residues long. The CDR3 sequence is CASTSGQGANTGELFF. CDR3 bases: TGTGCCAGTACCAGCGGGCAGGGGGCGAACACCGGGGAGCTGTTTTTT.

The table lists this clone with many counts. The chain is built from TRBV9 and TRBJ1-4; 7 nucleotides align to TRBD1. Unmatched junction bases numbered 3, after V lost 2 bases and J lost 5 bases. CDR3 length: 14 amino acids. The germline gives CDR1 SGDLS, CDR2 YYNGEE. CDR3 nucleotides: TGTGCCAGCAGCGTCCAGGGGGGGAATGAAAAACTGTTTTTT. Translating it yields CASSVQGGNEKLFF.

V and J are TRBV7-8 and TRBJ1-2; maybe TRBD1 (6 bases). The CDR3 covers 16 residues. CDR1 and CDR2 from the germline V gene are SGHVS and FQNEAQ. The V and J ends lost 5 bases and 7 bases respectively, with 23 bases between them. DNA of the CDR3: TGTGCCAGCAGCGCTCAACCACCACGGACAGTGAGTGGCTACACCTTC. It translates to CASSAQPPRTVSGYTF.

The CDR3 DNA reads as TGCGCCAGCAGTATTAGCGGGAGTTTAGAGACCCAGTACTTC. Protein product: CASSISGSLETQYF. The chain carries TRBV5-1 and TRBJ2-5, with TRBD2 identical over 9 bases. The CDR3 loop spans 14 amino acids. Germline V gene data show CDR1 as SGHRS and CDR2 as YFSETQ. The junction had 6 bases not matched to a gene; V was cut back by 5 bases and J by 4 bases.

The chain joins TRBV5-1 to TRBJ2-1, with D maybe TRBD2 (5 bases). This CDR3 has 15 residues. Trimming shortened V by 1 base and J by 6 bases, and 14 bases separated the two germline ends. The V gene's germline CDR1 is SGHRS and CDR2 YFSETQ. CDR3 DNA sequence: TGCGCCAGCAGCTTGCAACCAAAACTAGGCAATGAGCAGTTCTTC. Translation: CASSLQPKLGNEQFF.

V and J are TRBV28 and TRBJ2-1, with 11 bases aligning to TRBD2. J gave up 0 bases and V 5 bases, and 3 bases lay outside the gene matches. This CDR3 comprises 16 residues. The germline CDR1 and CDR2 sequences are MDHEN and SYDVKM. The CDR3 nucleotides are TGTGCCAGCAGTCGACTAGCGGGAAGCTCCTACAATGAGCAGTTCTTC. Translated, it gives CASSRLAGSSYNEQFF.

The chain recombines TRBV5-5 with TRBJ2-5, with D unresolved. This CDR3 is built from 16 residues. V lost 3 bases to trimming and J lost 2 bases, with 17 bases between them. CDR1 is SGHKS, CDR2 YYEKEE, per germline (reference sequence). The CDR3 sequence is CASSSSPVMGQETQYF. The CDR3 DNA sequence: TGTGCCAGCAGCTCGTCCCCAGTGATGGGGCAAGAGACCCAGTACTTC.

The chain links TRBV2 to TRBJ2-7; TRBD1 aligns across 9 bases. Trimming cost V 8 bases and J 13 bases; bases outside gene matches: 15. Germline lookup yields CDR1 SNHLY and CDR2 FYNNEI. The CDR3 covers 13 residues. CDR3 sequence: CASFYTGTGSFYF. CDR3 bases: TGTGCCAGCTTTTACACCGGGACAGGGAGTTTTTACTTC.

The chain joins TRBV10-3 to TRBJ2-4, with D tentatively TRBD2 (5 bases). The CDR3 totals 13 residues. The germline CDR1 and CDR2 sequences are ENHRY and SYGVKD. V was trimmed by 5 bases and J by 8 bases, leaving 13 bases between them. This CDR3 reads CAISIEWRHIQYF. As DNA, the CDR3 is TGTGCCATCAGTATCGAGTGGAGGCACATTCAGTACTTC.

The rearrangement uses TRBV5-5 and TRBJ2-1; D is undetermined. V dropped 1 base and J dropped 1 base, with 9 bases sitting between them. The CDR3 covers 15 residues. Germline V CDR1 and CDR2: SGHKS, YYEKEE (reference sequence). The DNA for the CDR3 is TGTGCCAGCAGCTTGAACTTTGTGTCCTACAATGAGCAGTTCTTC. Translating it yields CASSLNFVSYNEQFF. Full variable domain (outside the CDR3, taken from reference TRBV5-5 and TRBJ2-1): DAGVTQSPTHLIKTRGQQVTLRCSPISGHKSVSWYQQVLGQGPQFIFQYYEKEERGRGNFPDRFSARQFPNYSSELNVNALLLGDSALYLCASSLNFVSYNEQFFGPGTRLTVL.

This sequence joins TRBV11-2 and TRBJ2-2, with 7 bases identical to TRBD1. Germline CDR1 reads SGHAT; CDR2 reads FQNNGV. V shed 0 bases and J 7 bases; nucleotides not matched to a gene: 11. The length of the CDR3 is 17 residues. This CDR3 is CASSLEGQGEVIGELFF. CDR3 nucleotide sequence: TGTGCCAGCAGCTTAGAGGGGCAGGGGGAAGTTATCGGGGAGCTGTTTTTT.

The chain has TRBV5-4 and TRBJ2-5, with TRBD1 identical over 8 bases. The germline V gene encodes CDR1 SGHNT and CDR2 YYREEE (reference sequence). V lost 1 base and J lost 5; bases outside the gene matches: 7. The CDR3 sequence is 15 residues long. The CDR3 loop reads CASSLRDRGFETQYF. The CDR3 coding sequence is TGTGCCAGCAGCTTGCGAGACAGGGGATTTGAGACCCAGTACTTC.

Comment on this clone: Other DNA sequences in this specimen translate into the identical CDR3. The rearrangement joins TRBV5-1 to TRBJ2-7; D is perhaps TRBD1 or TRBD2 (5 bases each). The V gene lost 0 bases and the J gene lost 3 bases, with 10 bases spanning the gap. The CDR3 consists of 14 residues. The V gene's germline CDR1 is SGHRS and CDR2 YFSETQ. In DNA, the CDR3 is TGCGCCAGCAGCTTGGTGGGACGGTTCTACGAGCAGTACTTC. Translated, it gives CASSLVGRFYEQYF.